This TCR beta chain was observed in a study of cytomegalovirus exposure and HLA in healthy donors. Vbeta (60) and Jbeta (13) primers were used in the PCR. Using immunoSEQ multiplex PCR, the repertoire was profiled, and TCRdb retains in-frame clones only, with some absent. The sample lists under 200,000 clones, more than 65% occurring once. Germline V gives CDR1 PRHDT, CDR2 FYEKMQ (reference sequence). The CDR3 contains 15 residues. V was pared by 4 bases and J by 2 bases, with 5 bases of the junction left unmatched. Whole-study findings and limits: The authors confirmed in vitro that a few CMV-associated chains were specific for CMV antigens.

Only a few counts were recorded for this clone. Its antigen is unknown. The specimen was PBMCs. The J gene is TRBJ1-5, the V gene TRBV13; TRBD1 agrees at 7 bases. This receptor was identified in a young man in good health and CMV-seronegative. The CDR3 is CASSSKGTGNQPQHF. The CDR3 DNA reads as TGTGCCAGCAGCTCTAAAGGGACAGGCAATCAGCCCCAGCATTTT.